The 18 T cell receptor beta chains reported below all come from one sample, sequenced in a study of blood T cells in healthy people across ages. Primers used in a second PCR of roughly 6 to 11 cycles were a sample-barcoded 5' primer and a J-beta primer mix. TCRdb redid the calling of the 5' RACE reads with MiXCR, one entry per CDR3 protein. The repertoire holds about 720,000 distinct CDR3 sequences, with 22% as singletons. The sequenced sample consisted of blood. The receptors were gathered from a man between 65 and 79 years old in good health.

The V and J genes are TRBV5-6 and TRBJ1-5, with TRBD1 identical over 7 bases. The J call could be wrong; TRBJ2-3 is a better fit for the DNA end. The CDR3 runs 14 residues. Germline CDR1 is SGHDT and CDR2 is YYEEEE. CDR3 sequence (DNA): TGTGCCAGCAGATTATGGGACAGAGAACAGCCCCAGTATTTT. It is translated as CASRLWDREQPQYF.

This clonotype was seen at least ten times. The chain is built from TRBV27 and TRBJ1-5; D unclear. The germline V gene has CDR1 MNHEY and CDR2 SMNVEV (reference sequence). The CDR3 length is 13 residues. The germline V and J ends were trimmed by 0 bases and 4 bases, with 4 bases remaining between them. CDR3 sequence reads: CASSLSKNQPQHF. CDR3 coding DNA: TGTGCCAGCAGTTTATCGAAGAATCAGCCCCAGCATTTT.

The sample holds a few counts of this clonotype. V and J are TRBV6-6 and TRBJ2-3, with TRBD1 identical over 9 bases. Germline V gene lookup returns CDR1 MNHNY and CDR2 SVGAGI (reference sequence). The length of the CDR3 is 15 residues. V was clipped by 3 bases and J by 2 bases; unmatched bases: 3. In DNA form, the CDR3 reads TGTGCCAGCAGTTATGGGACAGGGAACACAGATACGCAGTATTTT. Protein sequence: CASSYGTGNTDTQYF.

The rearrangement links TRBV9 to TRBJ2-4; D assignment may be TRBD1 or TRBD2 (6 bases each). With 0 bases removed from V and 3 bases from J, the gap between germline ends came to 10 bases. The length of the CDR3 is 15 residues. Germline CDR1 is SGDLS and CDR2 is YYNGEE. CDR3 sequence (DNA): TGTGCCAGCAGCGTAGATGGGGGGCTCAAAAACATTCAGTACTTC. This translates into CASSVDGGLKNIQYF.

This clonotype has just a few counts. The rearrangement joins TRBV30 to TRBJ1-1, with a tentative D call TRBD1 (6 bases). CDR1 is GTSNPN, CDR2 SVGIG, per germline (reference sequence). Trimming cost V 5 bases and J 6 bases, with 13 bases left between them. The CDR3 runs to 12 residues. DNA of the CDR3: TGTGCCTGGGGGGGCGGGTTCCCTGAAGCTTTCTTT. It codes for CAWGGGFPEAFF.

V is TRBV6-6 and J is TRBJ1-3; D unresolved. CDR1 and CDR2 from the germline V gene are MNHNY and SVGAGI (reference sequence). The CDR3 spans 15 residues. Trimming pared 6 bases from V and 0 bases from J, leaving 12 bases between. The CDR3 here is CASRRTVFSGNTIYF. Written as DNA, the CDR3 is TGTGCCAGCAGGCGGACGGTCTTCTCTGGAAACACCATATATTTT.

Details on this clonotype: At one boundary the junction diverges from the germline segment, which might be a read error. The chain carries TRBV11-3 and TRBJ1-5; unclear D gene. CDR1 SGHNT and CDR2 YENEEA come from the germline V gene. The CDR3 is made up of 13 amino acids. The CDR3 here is CASGLEVNQPQHF. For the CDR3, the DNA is TGTGCCAGCGGCTTAGAAGTCAATCAGCCCCAGCATTTT.

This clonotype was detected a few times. The CDR3 DNA is TGCGCCAGCAGTGTAACGGGGGCAGGGACGCAGTATTTT. Its translation: CASSVTGAGTQYF. The V call is TRBV10-2, the J call TRBJ2-3, with D possibly being TRBD1 or TRBD2 (6 bases each). This CDR3 is 13 amino acids long. CDR1 and CDR2 from the germline V gene are WSHSY and SAAADI. V shed 4 bases and J shed 9 bases, with 14 bases lying between them.

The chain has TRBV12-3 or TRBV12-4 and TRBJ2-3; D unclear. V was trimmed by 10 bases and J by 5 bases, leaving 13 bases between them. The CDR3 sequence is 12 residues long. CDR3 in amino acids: CATILKEDTQYF. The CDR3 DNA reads TGTGCCACCATCTTAAAGGAAGATACGCAGTATTTT.

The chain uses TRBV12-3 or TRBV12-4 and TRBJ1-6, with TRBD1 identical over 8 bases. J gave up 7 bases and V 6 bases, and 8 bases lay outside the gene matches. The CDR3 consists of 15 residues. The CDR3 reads CASSRTGLSNSPLHF. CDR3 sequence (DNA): TGTGCCAGCAGCCGGACAGGGCTAAGCAATTCACCCCTCCACTTT.

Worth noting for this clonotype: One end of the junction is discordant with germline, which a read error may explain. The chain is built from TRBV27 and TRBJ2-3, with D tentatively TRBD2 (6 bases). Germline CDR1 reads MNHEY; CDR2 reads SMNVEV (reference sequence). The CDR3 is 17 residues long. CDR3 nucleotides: TGCACCAGCAGCCTGGGAACCGGGACTGACTACACAGATACGCAGTATTTT. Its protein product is CTSSLGTGTDYTDTQYF.

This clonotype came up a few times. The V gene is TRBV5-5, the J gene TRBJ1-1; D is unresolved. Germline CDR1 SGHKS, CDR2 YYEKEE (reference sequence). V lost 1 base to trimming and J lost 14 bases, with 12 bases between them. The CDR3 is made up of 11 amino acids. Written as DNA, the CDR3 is TGTGCCAGCAGCTTGCAACAGAATCAGTTCTTT. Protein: CASSLQQNQFF.

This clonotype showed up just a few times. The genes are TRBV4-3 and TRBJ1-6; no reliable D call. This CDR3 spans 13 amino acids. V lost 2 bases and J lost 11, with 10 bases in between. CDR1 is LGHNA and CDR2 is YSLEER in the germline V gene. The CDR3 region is CASSQSDSAPLHF. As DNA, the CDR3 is TGCGCCAGCAGCCAATCGGATTCTGCACCCCTCCACTTT.

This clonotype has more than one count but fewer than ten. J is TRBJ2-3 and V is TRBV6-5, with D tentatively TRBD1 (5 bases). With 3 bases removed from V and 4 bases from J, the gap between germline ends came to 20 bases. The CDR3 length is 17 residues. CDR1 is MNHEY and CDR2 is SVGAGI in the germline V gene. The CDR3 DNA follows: TGTGCCAGCAGTTATCGGCAAGGGGATTTTTCGGCAGATACGCAGTATTTT. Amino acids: CASSYRQGDFSADTQYF.

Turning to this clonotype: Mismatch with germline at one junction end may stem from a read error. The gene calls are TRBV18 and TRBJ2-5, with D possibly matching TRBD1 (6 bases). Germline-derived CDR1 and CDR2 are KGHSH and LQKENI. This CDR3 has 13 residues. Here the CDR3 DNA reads TGTGCCGGCTCAAGTCAGGGGATGGAGACCCAGTACTTC. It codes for CAGSSQGMETQYF. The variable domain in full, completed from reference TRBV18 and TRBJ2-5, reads NAGVMQNPRHLVRRRGQEARLRCSPMKGHSHVYWYRQLPEEGLKFMVYLQKENIIDESGMPKERFSAEFPKEGPSILRIQQVVRGDSAAYFCAGSSQGMETQYFGPGTRLLVL.

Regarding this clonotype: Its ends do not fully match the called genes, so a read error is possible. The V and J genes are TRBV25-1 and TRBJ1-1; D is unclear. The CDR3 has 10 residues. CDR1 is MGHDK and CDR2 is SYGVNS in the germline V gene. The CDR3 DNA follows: TGTGCCAGCAGTGACCCACGGGCGCGCTTT. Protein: CASSDPRARF.

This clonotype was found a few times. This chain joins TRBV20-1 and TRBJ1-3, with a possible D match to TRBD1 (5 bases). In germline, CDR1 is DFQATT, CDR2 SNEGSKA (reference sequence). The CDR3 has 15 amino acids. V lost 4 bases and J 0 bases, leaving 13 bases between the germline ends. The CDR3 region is CSAKQQASSGNTIYF. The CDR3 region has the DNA TGCAGTGCTAAGCAACAGGCGAGCTCTGGAAACACCATATATTTT.

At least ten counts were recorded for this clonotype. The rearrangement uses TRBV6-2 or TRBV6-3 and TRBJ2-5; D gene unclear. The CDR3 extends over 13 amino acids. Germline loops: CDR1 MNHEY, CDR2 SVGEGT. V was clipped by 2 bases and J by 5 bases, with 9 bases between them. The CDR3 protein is CASSYDIAETQYF. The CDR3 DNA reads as TGTGCCAGCAGTTACGACATTGCGGAGACCCAGTACTTC.